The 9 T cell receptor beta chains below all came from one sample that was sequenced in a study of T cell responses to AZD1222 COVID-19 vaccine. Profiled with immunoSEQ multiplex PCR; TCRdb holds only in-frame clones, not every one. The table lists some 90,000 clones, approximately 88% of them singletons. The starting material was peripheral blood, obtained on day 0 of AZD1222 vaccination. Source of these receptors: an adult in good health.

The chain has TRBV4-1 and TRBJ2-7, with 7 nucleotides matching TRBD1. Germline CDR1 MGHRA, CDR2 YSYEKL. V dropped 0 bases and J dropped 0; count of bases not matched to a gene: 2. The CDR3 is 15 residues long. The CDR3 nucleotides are TGCGCCAGCAGCCAAGACGGGACAGCCTCCTACGAGCAGTACTTC. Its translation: CASSQDGTASYEQYF.

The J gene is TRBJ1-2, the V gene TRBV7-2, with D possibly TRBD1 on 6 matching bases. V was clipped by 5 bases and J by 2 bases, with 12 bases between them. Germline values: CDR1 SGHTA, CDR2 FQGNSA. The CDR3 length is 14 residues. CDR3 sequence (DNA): TGTGCCAGCAGCCCAGGGGTCGGAAACTATGGCTACACCTTC. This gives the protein CASSPGVGNYGYTF.

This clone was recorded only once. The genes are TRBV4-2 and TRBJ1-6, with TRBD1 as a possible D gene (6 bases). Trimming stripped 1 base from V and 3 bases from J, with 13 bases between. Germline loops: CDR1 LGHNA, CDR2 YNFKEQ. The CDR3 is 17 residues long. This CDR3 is CASSQVGTRFYNSPLHF. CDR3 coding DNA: TGTGCCAGCAGCCAAGTGGGGACACGGTTCTATAATTCACCCCTCCACTTT.

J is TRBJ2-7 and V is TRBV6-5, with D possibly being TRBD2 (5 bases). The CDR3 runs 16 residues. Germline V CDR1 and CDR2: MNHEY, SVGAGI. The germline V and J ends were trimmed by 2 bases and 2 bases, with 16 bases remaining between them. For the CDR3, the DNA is TGTGCCAGCAGTTACGGTACTAGATCGGTGGCCTACGAGCAGTACTTC. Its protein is CASSYGTRSVAYEQYF.

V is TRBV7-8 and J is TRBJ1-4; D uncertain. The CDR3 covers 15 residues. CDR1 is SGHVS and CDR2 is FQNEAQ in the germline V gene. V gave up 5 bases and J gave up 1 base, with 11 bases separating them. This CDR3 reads CASSPHRGTNEKLFF. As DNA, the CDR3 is TGTGCCAGCAGCCCCCACCGGGGAACTAATGAAAAACTGTTTTTT.

The CDR3 DNA reads as TGTGCCAGCAGCTTTGACACGGGCTATGGCTACACCTTC. It is translated as CASSFDTGYGYTF. This chain connects TRBV5-4 to TRBJ1-2; D is unclear. The CDR3 totals 13 residues. V gave up 2 bases and J gave up 4 bases, with 9 bases separating them. Germline CDR1 and CDR2: SGHNT and YYREEE (reference sequence).

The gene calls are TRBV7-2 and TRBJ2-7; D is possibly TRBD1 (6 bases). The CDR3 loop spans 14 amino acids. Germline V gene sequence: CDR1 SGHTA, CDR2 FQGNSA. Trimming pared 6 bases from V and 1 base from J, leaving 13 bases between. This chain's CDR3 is CASSSFGQSYEQYF. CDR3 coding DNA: TGTGCCAGCAGTTCTTTCGGACAGTCCTACGAGCAGTACTTC. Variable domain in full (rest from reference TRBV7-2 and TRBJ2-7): GAGVSQSPSNKVTEKGKDVELRCDPISGHTALYWYRQSLGQGLEFLIYFQGNSAPDKSGLPSDRFSAERTGGSVSTLTIQRTQQEDSAVYLCASSSFGQSYEQYFGPGTRLTVT.

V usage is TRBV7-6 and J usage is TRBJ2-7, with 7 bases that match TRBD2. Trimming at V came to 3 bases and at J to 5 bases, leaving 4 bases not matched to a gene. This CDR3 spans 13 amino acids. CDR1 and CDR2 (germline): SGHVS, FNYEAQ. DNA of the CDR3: TGTGCCAGCAGCTTGGAGACTAGCAACGAGCAGTACTTC. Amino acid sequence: CASSLETSNEQYF.

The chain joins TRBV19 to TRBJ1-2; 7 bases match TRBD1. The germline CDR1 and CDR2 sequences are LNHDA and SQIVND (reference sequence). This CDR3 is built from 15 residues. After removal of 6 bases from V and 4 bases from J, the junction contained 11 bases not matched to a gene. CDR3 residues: CASRTTGTVSYGYTF. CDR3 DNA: TGTGCCAGTAGGACTACCGGGACAGTCTCCTATGGCTACACCTTC.